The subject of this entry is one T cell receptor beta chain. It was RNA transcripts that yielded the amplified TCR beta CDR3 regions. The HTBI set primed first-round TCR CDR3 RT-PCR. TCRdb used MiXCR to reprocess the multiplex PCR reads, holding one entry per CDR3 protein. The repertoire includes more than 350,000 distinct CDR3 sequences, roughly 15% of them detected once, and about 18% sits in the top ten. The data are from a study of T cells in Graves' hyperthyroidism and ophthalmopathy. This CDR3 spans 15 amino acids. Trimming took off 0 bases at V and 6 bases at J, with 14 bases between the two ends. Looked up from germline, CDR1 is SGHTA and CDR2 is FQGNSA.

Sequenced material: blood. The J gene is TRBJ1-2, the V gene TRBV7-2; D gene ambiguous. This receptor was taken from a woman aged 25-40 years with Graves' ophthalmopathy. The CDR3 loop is CASSLARINKDGYTF. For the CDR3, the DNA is TGTGCCAGCAGCTTAGCCCGCATAAATAAAGATGGCTACACCTTC.